The rows below give T cell receptor beta chains drawn from one sample of a study of siplizumab effects on memory and regulatory T cells. The table came from immunoSEQ multiplex PCR; TCRdb's copy has only in-frame clones and leaves some out. Among about 46,000 clones listed, roughly 93% were seen once. The sequencing sample was made of CD8+ T cells sorted from blood. The receptors originated from a human donor in good health. The CDR3 runs from the conserved cysteine through the conserved F or W. Fields, in order: clone size, D gene, V gene, J gene, CDR3 length, CDR3 protein, CDR3 DNA. A D gene is named only where the DNA matches it firmly. A clone size is listed for some rows: how often the clone was seen (once, few, many), or a class if it is expanded.

-,-,TRBV28,TRBJ2-1,14,CASSPRLKRNEQFF,TGTGCCAGCAGTCCCCGACTCAAGAGGAATGAGCAGTTCTTC
-,TRBD1,TRBV28,TRBJ2-5,18,CASSLIPVPTGGGETQYF,TGTGCCAGCAGTTTGATCCCCGTTCCGACAGGGGGAGGAGAGACCCAGTACTTC
-,-,TRBV27,TRBJ1-1,12,CASRGRIEEAFF,TGTGCCAGCAGAGGGCGGATAGAAGAAGCTTTCTTT
-,TRBD1,TRBV7-3,TRBJ1-6,15,CASSKTGEGNSPLHF,TGTGCCAGCAGCAAGACAGGGGAAGGAAATTCACCCCTCCACTTT
-,-,TRBV23-1,TRBJ2-7,15,CASSRKRAGSYEQYF,TGCGCCAGCAGTCGGAAAAGGGCGGGATCCTACGAGCAGTACTTC
-,-,TRBV27,TRBJ2-1,13,CASSLLGLNEQFF,TGTGCCAGCAGTTTATTGGGACTTAATGAGCAGTTCTTC
-,-,TRBV7-9,TRBJ2-1,13,CASRPSGPREQFF,TGTGCCAGCAGGCCCTCCGGGCCGAGAGAGCAGTTCTTC
-,-,TRBV11-2,TRBJ2-1,13,CASKWGEGNEQFF,TGTGCCAGCAAATGGGGAGAGGGAAATGAGCAGTTCTTC
-,-,TRBV15,TRBJ1-3,14,CATEGQPSGNTIYF,TGTGCCACCGAGGGGCAACCCTCTGGAAACACCATATATTTT
medium-sized,-,TRBV2,TRBJ2-7,13,CASKGGSEYEQYF,TGTGCCAGCAAGGGCGGATCGGAGTACGAGCAGTACTTC
-,TRBD1,TRBV27,TRBJ1-5,15,CASSPGQGSIQPQHF,TGTGCCAGCAGTCCGGGACAGGGGAGCATTCAGCCCCAGCATTTT
-,TRBD2,TRBV4-1,TRBJ2-5,17,CASSRETLAGNQETQYF,TGCGCCAGCAGCCGCGAAACCCTAGCGGGGAACCAAGAGACCCAGTACTTC
-,-,TRBV28,TRBJ2-7,12,CASSPVGVEQYF,TGTGCCAGCAGCCCCGTCGGCGTAGAGCAGTACTTC
-,TRBD1,TRBV6-6,TRBJ2-7,14,CASSHRDRVYEQYF,TGTGCCAGCAGTCACCGGGACAGGGTCTACGAGCAGTACTTC